This entry describes one TCR beta chain. Per the original methods: Cell counts per sample came from amplifying reference gene primers. Sequencing used immunoSEQ multiplex PCR; TCRdb keeps in-frame clones, though not all of them. That table gives V, J and clone size, and the DNA gave D and trimming. The sample records approximately 72,000 clones, more than 75% being singletons. Germline values: CDR1 MNHNY, CDR2 SVGAGI (reference sequence). The CDR3 sequence is 14 residues long. V was pared by 0 bases and J by 1 base, with 3 bases between. This record belongs to a study of blood T cell repertoires in COVID-19. Overall study context: COVID-19 samples collected from the United States, Italy and Spain covered acute and convalescent phases. Sample material is recorded as cDNA or gDNA derived from T cells, B-cell-depleted T cells, or PBMCs.

Sequencing was done on a sample of peripheral blood. This chain joins TRBV6-6 and TRBJ2-2; unclear D gene. This receptor was identified in a woman aged 60-75 years with acute or convalescent COVID-19. As DNA, the CDR3 is TGTGCCAGCAGTTACTCTCAGAACACCGGGGAGCTGTTTTTT. Translating gives CASSYSQNTGELFF.